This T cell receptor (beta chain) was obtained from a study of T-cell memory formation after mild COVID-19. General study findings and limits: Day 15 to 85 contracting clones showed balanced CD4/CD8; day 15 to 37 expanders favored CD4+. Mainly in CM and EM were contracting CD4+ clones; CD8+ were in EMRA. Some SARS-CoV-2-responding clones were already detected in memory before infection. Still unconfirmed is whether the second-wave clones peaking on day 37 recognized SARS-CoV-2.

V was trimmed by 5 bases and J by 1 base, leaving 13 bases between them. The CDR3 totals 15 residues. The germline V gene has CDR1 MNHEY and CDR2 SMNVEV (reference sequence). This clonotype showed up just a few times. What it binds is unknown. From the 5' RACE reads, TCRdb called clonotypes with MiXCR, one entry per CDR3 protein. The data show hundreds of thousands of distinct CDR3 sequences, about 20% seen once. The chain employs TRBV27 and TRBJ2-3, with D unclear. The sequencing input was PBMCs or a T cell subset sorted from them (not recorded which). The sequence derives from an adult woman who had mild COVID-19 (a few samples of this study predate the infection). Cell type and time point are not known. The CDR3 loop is CASSKAGVGTDTQYF. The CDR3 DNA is TGTGCCAGCAGTAAAGCTGGGGTCGGCACAGATACGCAGTATTTT.